The present entry profiles one T cell receptor beta chain with its context. This clonotype was counted ten times or more. What antigen it recognizes has not been identified. No much larger clonotype is one base removed from it; base qualities were not supplied. This sample is part of a study of human T cells and chemical hapten exposure (dated by TCRdb to 2020 to 2023). At the level of the whole study: For sensitization, 2% DPC in acetone was applied to a 2 cm by 2 cm area of upper inner arm skin. Weekly therapeutic DPC doses were additionally applied to the scalp of patients throughout the approximately 23-week study period. Patch testing on the upper back used Finn chambers containing 0.01% DPC, with scoring done after 6 days according to International Contact Dermatitis Research Group standards. Alopecia areata with under or over 50% scalp involvement, alopecia totalis and alopecia universalis were represented in the patient cohort, which was mostly female. Libraries were pooled for sequencing, and variation in per-sample TCR yields was attributed mainly to small differences in library volumes within the pool. Peripheral blood TCR repertoire changes were tracked in vivo in alopecia patients during primary and secondary sensitization to the hapten diphenylcyclopropenone (DPC). Patient blood was sampled pre-sensitization (week 0) and at 2, 6 and about 24 weeks after DPC sensitization. About 27 alopecia patients gave blood for TCR sequencing at one to four time points (pre-sensitization, 2, 6 and 24 weeks). The investigation overall reported the following: Compared with pre-sensitization or healthy control sets, expanded TCRs formed significantly more large CDR3 similarity clusters, which is consistent with antigen-driven responses. DPC sensitization did not change how many TCRs were above 1 in 1000 frequency, and no evidence was found of alterations in global repertoire structure. Repeated subsampling changed both the strength of the expansion versus patch-test correlation and the threshold at which the correlation became significant. Patch test score correlated positively with the number of PT1 expanded TCRs, reaching significance at thresholds 8, 16 and 32 but not at 4. Alopecia, a presumed autoimmune disease, was present in all patients, so the immune response of the patients might differ from that of healthy individuals.

What the time point label conveys for this sample: pre-sensitization, week 0. The intended sense of this specimen's treatment or condition label: therapeutic diphenylcyclopropenone sensitization with weekly scalp DPC. Blood at each patch-test visit was drawn before the patch test was applied. Patients were eligible if aged 18 to 70, diagnosed with alopecia and judged suitable for DPC therapy, and pregnant patients were excluded. Total RNA was extracted from unfractionated whole blood that had been collected in Tempus Blood RNA tubes. From a lookup of the germline V gene, CDR1 and CDR2 are SGHRS and YFSETQ. Between the V and J ends, shortened by 3 bases and 1 base respectively, the junction contains 7 bases. The CDR3 measures 13 amino acids from cysteine to phenylalanine. Only CDR3 DNA is held: 39 bases, read in frame from base 1. Receptor amplification or capture employed RACE. The sequencer listed for this sample is NextSeq 500. Library preparation attached unique molecular identifiers to individual cDNA molecules for quantitative, reproducible TCR counting. For every blood RNA sample, sequencing covered both the TCR alpha and TCR beta chains. Per the authors' processing: The median number of TCRs per sample was roughly 98,000, ranging from about 20,000 to 750,000. V, J and CDR3 annotation of the TCR reads was carried out using the Decombinator software suite. To make PS versus PT1 abundance plots, every sample was subsampled to the same number of TCRs (28,000). TCRs were defined as expanded if absent before sensitization and observed at least eight times at the 2-week time point. TCRdb reprocessed the public reads (quality trimming at Q25 with fastp, clone calling with MiXCR) and kept in-frame beta chains. CDR3 protein duplicates are merged, each entry listing the most common genes and DNA. In this record, the V and J calls reflect TCRdb's handling and not the investigators' own analysis. This sample is represented by fewer than 300,000 distinct CDR3 sequences; roughly 8.9% of them were singletons. The leading ten clones occupy approximately 2.3% of the sample.

The sequencing here drew on whole blood, taken in connection with sensitization to the hapten diphenylcyclopropenone (DPC). This sequence was found in a middle-aged woman with alopecia areata. Some clones in this sample may be carry-over from other donors' samples. The chain employs TRBV5-1 and TRBJ2-5, and perhaps TRBD2 as D gene, on 5 matching bases. The CDR3 here reads CASSSRGQETQYF. The sequence in DNA is TGCGCCAGCAGCTCCCGGGGCCAAGAGACCCAGTACTTC.